What follows describes a single T cell receptor (beta chain). The target antigen is unknown. The sample is drawn from a study of T cells in Graves' hyperthyroidism and ophthalmopathy. Overall study results and limits: Most thyroid clonotypes expanded above 0.001 were also detected in blood.

Amplification targeted TCR beta CDR3 regions from RNA transcripts. With the HTBI primer set, the TCR CDR3 went through a first round of RT-PCR. TCRdb called the multiplex PCR reads again in MiXCR, with one record for every CDR3 protein. Seen here are about 250,000 distinct CDR3 sequences, around 26% observed once, and the top ten hold approximately 32%. The CDR3 sequence is 11 residues long. CDR1 MNHNS and CDR2 SASEGT come from the germline V gene. V gene TRBV6-1 combines with J gene TRBJ2-7, with 8 positions matching TRBD1. Sequences were obtained from blood. The TCR originated in a woman aged 40 to 50 with Graves' ophthalmopathy. CDR3 residues: CATGGAHEQYF. As DNA, the CDR3 is TGTGCTACAGGGGGTGCCCACGAGCAGTACTTC.